The T cell receptor beta chain described here comes from a study of blood T cell repertoires in COVID-19. Using immunoSEQ multiplex PCR, the repertoire was profiled, and TCRdb retains in-frame clones only, with some absent. The data show fewer than 350,000 clones, with roughly 86% seen just once and approximately 1% held by the top ten. CDR1 and CDR2 from the germline V gene are MGHRA and YSYEKL. V was trimmed by 1 base and J by 4 bases, leaving 10 bases between them. This CDR3 is built from 15 residues. The sequenced material came from PBMCs or T cells enriched from blood (not recorded which). The chain links TRBV4-1 to TRBJ1-4; tentative D call: TRBD1 (5 bases). This TCR came from a woman aged 25 to 39 who had recovered from COVID-19. Written as DNA, the CDR3 is TGCGCCAGCAGCCAAGTCCGGCAGGGTAATGAAAAACTGTTTTTT. Protein: CASSQVRQGNEKLFF.